One and the same sample provided the 14 T cell receptor beta chains below, sequenced in a study of regulatory T cells in long-lasting Graves disease. The time point here: newly diagnosed GD, antithyroid drugs for less than 3 months. Researchers made the TCR library from RNA that was extracted from PBMCs. Arm-PCR with iRepertoire HTBI primers amplified the CDR3 regions for these TCR beta libraries. TCRdb itself ran the multiplex PCR reads through MiXCR, one entry per CDR3 protein. The data hold about 400,000 distinct CDR3 sequences, with about 16% observed a single time. The same sample was also studied in work on T cells in Graves' hyperthyroidism and ophthalmopathy.

The input for sequencing was peripheral blood mononuclear cells (PBMCs), taken at new diagnosis, from a patient treated with antithyroid drugs. The receptors stem from a woman between 18 and 29 years old with Graves disease.

This clonotype was seen many times. The V call is TRBV10-1, the J call TRBJ1-1; no clear D. Germline V gene sequence: CDR1 WNHNN, CDR2 SYGVQD (reference sequence). This CDR3 is 11 amino acids long. Trimming removed 6 bases at V and 2 bases at J, with 4 bases between. CDR3 loop: CASSDNTEAFF. DNA for the CDR3: TGCGCCAGCAGCGATAACACTGAAGCTTTCTTT.

Ten or more counts support this clonotype. The chain combines TRBV27 with TRBJ2-6, with D perhaps TRBD2 (5 bases). The CDR3 totals 17 residues. Germline CDR1 reads MNHEY; CDR2 reads SMNVEV (reference sequence). V dropped 2 bases and J dropped 7 bases, with 18 bases sitting between them. CDR3 residues: CASSLGGPYSVANVLTF. Here the CDR3 DNA reads TGTGCCAGCAGTTTAGGAGGACCGTACTCTGTAGCCAACGTCCTGACTTTC.

The rearrangement uses TRBV20-1 and TRBJ2-6; possibly TRBD1 for D (6 bases). This CDR3 spans 18 amino acids. The germline gives CDR1 DFQATT, CDR2 SNEGSKA (reference sequence). Trimming shortened V by 6 bases and J by 4 bases, and 25 bases separated the two germline ends. CDR3 loop: CSAAIFGTHGTGANVLTF. CDR3 bases: TGCAGTGCCGCCATCTTCGGGACGCACGGGACAGGGGCCAACGTCCTGACTTTC.

There are many counts of this clonotype. Written as DNA, the CDR3 is TGTGCCGGACGACAGGAGAGCAATCAGCCCCAGCATTTT. Its translation is CAGRQESNQPQHF. The V gene is TRBV2, the J gene TRBJ1-5; tentatively, D is TRBD1 (6 bases). Germline V gives CDR1 SNHLY, CDR2 FYNNEI. This CDR3 contains 13 residues. Trimming removed 11 bases at V and 1 base at J, with 12 bases between.

This clonotype came up many times. The rearrangement uses TRBV11-2 and TRBJ1-5, with D hard to call. Looked up from germline, CDR1 is SGHAT and CDR2 is FQNNGV. The CDR3 totals 16 residues. Deletions cut 0 bases from V and 9 bases from J, with 18 bases between. Written as DNA, the CDR3 is TGTGCCAGCAGCTTAGATCTAGGAGACGGCTTGATGCCCCAGCATTTT. This gives the protein CASSLDLGDGLMPQHF.

This clonotype occurred many times. V is TRBV6-1 and J is TRBJ1-6; TRBD1 matches at 7 bases. The germline V gene has CDR1 MNHNS and CDR2 SASEGT. The CDR3 runs 15 residues. V dropped 7 bases and J dropped 5; count of bases not matched to a gene: 8. The CDR3 coding sequence is TGTGCCAGCACCGAAGCGGACAGGAATAATTCACCCCTCCACTTT. Translating gives CASTEADRNNSPLHF.

The CDR3 is CASSFGLAGPSTDTQYF. The CDR3 DNA reads TGTGCCAGCAGCTTTGGACTAGCGGGACCAAGCACAGATACGCAGTATTTT. J is TRBJ2-3 and V is TRBV12-3 or TRBV12-4, with TRBD2 matching over 12 bases. V lost 6 bases, J lost 0 bases, and 7 bases stayed unmatched. The CDR3 length is 17 residues.

This clonotype was found many times. This rearrangement joins TRBV10-3 to TRBJ2-7; D is unresolved. Germline values: CDR1 ENHRY, CDR2 SYGVKD. Trimming left V 2 bases short and J 3 bases short, with 5 bases between. This CDR3 has 12 amino acids. CDR3 nucleotides: TGTGCCATCAGTGAGGAAGGCTACGAGCAGTACTTC. Its translation is CAISEEGYEQYF.

The sample holds many counts of this clonotype. This chain links TRBV10-3 with TRBJ1-1; D ambiguous. Deletions cut 3 bases from V and 6 bases from J, with 23 bases between. CDR3 length: 17 amino acids. Germline V gene lookup returns CDR1 ENHRY and CDR2 SYGVKD. CDR3 in amino acids: CAISERTGLLVGAEAFF. The DNA for the CDR3 is TGTGCCATCAGTGAACGTACGGGTCTCCTGGTTGGAGCTGAAGCTTTCTTT.

This chain links TRBV9 with TRBJ1-1; D gene uncertain. There are 14 residues in the CDR3. V lost 0 bases, J lost 1 base, and 7 bases lay in between. CDR1 and CDR2 (germline): SGDLS, YYNGEE. The CDR3, as DNA: TGTGCCAGCAGCGTAGAACCAGAGAACACTGAAGCTTTCTTT. Residues: CASSVEPENTEAFF.

This clonotype was counted ten times or more. V usage is TRBV10-3 and J usage is TRBJ2-3, with D tentatively TRBD2 (6 bases). V shed 4 bases and J shed 6 bases, with 14 bases lying between them. Germline V lookup: CDR1 ENHRY, CDR2 SYGVKD. This CDR3 spans 14 amino acids. The CDR3 DNA sequence: TGTGCCATCAGTGCTTCGCTAGCGAGGGATACGCAGTATTTT. This encodes CAISASLARDTQYF.

The table lists this clonotype with many counts. The rearrangement uses TRBV18 and TRBJ2-3, with D maybe TRBD2 (5 bases). V was shortened by 0 bases and J by 7 bases, with 14 bases between the two germline ends. Germline CDR1 is KGHSH and CDR2 is LQKENI. The CDR3 has 15 residues. The CDR3 protein is CASSPPSSTGNTQYF. For the CDR3, the DNA is TGTGCCAGCTCACCACCGAGCTCGACCGGGAATACGCAGTATTTT.

The chain has TRBV7-9 and TRBJ2-6; a possible D gene is TRBD2 (6 bases). The CDR3 is 19 residues long. Germline V CDR1 and CDR2: SEHNR, FQNEAQ (reference sequence). The V end was cut by 1 base, the J end by 2 bases, with 18 bases between. CDR3 loop: CASSLVSGVWGAGANVLTF. The CDR3 bases are TGTGCCAGCAGCTTAGTATCGGGGGTTTGGGGAGCTGGGGCCAACGTCCTGACTTTC. The full variable domain, with the rest looked up from reference TRBV7-9 and TRBJ2-6, is DTGVSQNPRHKITKRGQNVTFRCDPISEHNRLYWYRQTLGQGPEFLTYFQNEAQLEKSRLLSDRFSAERPKGSFSTLEIQRTEQGDSAMYLCASSLVSGVWGAGANVLTFGAGSRLTVL.

There are a few counts of this clonotype. J is TRBJ2-4 and V is TRBV18; D is ambiguous. V dropped 3 bases and J dropped 5 bases, with 17 bases sitting between them. CDR1 is KGHSH and CDR2 is LQKENI in the germline V gene. This CDR3 is 16 amino acids long. The CDR3 region has the DNA TGTGCCAGCTCACCCCCGGTAGGTCAGCAAGAAAACATTCAGTACTTC. Its translation is CASSPPVGQQENIQYF.